Listed below are T cell receptor beta chains from one sample, sequenced in a study of blood T cell repertoires in COVID-19. Libraries were prepared by immunoSEQ multiplex PCR; TCRdb keeps only in-frame clonotypes and omits some of them. The sample holds fewer than 400,000 clones, roughly 91% seen once. The specimen was peripheral blood. These receptors were obtained from a woman aged 25 to 39 with COVID-19, enrolled during active disease. CDR3s include the opening cysteine and the closing phenylalanine or tryptophan. A D gene is named only where the DNA matches it firmly. A row's size may be missing; if present it is once, few, many or a size class.

DNA: TGTGCCAGCAGTGAATTTTTGGCAGTAACTAACTATGGCTACACCTTC
CDR3: CASSEFLAVTNYGYTF
size: NA
V: TRBV2
J: TRBJ1-2
D: NA
length: 16

DNA: TGTGCCTGGAGGAAGGGGGCCACTGAAGCTTTCTTT
CDR3: CAWRKGATEAFF
size: NA
V: TRBV30
J: TRBJ1-1
D: TRBD1
length: 12

DNA: TGTGCCACCAGTGATGGCCAGGGGGCAGGGGGGGAGCTGTTTTTT
CDR3: CATSDGQGAGGELFF
size: NA
V: TRBV24-1
J: TRBJ2-2
D: TRBD1
length: 15

DNA: TGTGCCTGGGGGACAGGAGACACCGGGGAGCTGTTTTTT
CDR3: CAWGTGDTGELFF
size: NA
V: TRBV30
J: TRBJ2-2
D: TRBD1
length: 13

DNA: TGTGCCAGCACAGACAGGGACGAGCAGTACTTC
CDR3: CASTDRDEQYF
size: NA
V: TRBV6-6
J: TRBJ2-7
D: TRBD1
length: 11

DNA: TGTGCCAGCAGCGCCCTCCGGGGACTAGCGGGGGGCGGGGTCACAGATACGCAGTATTTT
CDR3: CASSALRGLAGGGVTDTQYF
size: NA
V: TRBV9
J: TRBJ2-3
D: TRBD2
length: 20

DNA: TGTGCCAGCAGCCACCAGAACAGGGTTCCGAAGACCCAGTACTTC
CDR3: CASSHQNRVPKTQYF
size: NA
V: TRBV6-5
J: TRBJ2-5
D: NA
length: 15

DNA: TGTGCCAGCAGCTGGACAGGGAACACCATATATTTT
CDR3: CASSWTGNTIYF
size: NA
V: TRBV5-8
J: TRBJ1-3
D: TRBD1
length: 12

DNA: TGTGCCAGCAGCTCTCTGCTGGGCCGGAGGGACACTGAAGCTTTCTTT
CDR3: CASSSLLGRRDTEAFF
size: NA
V: TRBV7-8
J: TRBJ1-1
D: NA
length: 16

DNA: TGCGCCAGCAGCTTGTGGGGCAGGTGGGACTCTGGGGCCAACGTCCTGACTTTC
CDR3: CASSLWGRWDSGANVLTF
size: NA
V: TRBV5-1
J: TRBJ2-6
D: NA
length: 18

DNA: TGCGCCAGCAGCTTGGGACAGGGGGTGGCCAAAAACATTCAGTACTTC
CDR3: CASSLGQGVAKNIQYF
size: NA
V: TRBV5-1
J: TRBJ2-4
D: TRBD1
length: 16

DNA: TGTGCCAGCAGACCCTGGGAGGGGGGGAGTTACGAGCAGTACTTC
CDR3: CASRPWEGGSYEQYF
size: NA
V: TRBV6-5
J: TRBJ2-7
D: NA
length: 15

DNA: TGTGCCAGCAGCTTATCCTACACAGATACGCAGTATTTT
CDR3: CASSLSYTDTQYF
size: NA
V: TRBV7-9
J: TRBJ2-3
D: NA
length: 13

DNA: TGCGCCAACTCGATCCGGGACAGGGAAGGGGGCACTGAAGCTTTCTTT
CDR3: CANSIRDREGGTEAFF
size: NA
V: TRBV4-3
J: TRBJ1-1
D: TRBD1
length: 16

DNA: TGTGCCAGCAGTTTATGGGCAGATACCGAAGCTTTCTTT
CDR3: CASSLWADTEAFF
size: NA
V: TRBV28
J: TRBJ1-1
D: NA
length: 13

DNA: TGTGCCAGCAGCCCGGGACAGTGGGAAGACACCATATATTTT
CDR3: CASSPGQWEDTIYF
size: NA
V: TRBV5-4
J: TRBJ1-3
D: TRBD1
length: 14

DNA: TGCGCCAGCAGCCAATCCGGGACTACTGAAGCTTTCTTT
CDR3: CASSQSGTTEAFF
size: once
V: TRBV4-1
J: TRBJ1-1
D: NA
length: 13

DNA: TGTGCCTATGGGAGGCGAAACTCTGGAAACACCATATATTTT
CDR3: CAYGRRNSGNTIYF
size: NA
V: TRBV30
J: TRBJ1-3
D: NA
length: 14

DNA: TGTGCCAGCAGGGGAACAGGGATCTATGGCTACACCTTC
CDR3: CASRGTGIYGYTF
size: once
V: TRBV6-5
J: TRBJ1-2
D: NA
length: 13

DNA: TGTGCCAGCAGTTACACCGGGACACCTGAAGCTTTCTTT
CDR3: CASSYTGTPEAFF
size: NA
V: TRBV7-9
J: TRBJ1-1
D: NA
length: 13

DNA: TGTGCCAGCAGCATGGACAGGGGGGCTTACTATGGCTACACCTTC
CDR3: CASSMDRGAYYGYTF
size: NA
V: TRBV5-6
J: TRBJ1-2
D: TRBD1
length: 15

DNA: TGTGCCAGCTCAACAGGGGGCGAGGGTCAGCCCCAGCATTTT
CDR3: CASSTGGEGQPQHF
size: NA
V: TRBV18
J: TRBJ1-5
D: TRBD1
length: 14

DNA: TGTGCCAGCAGCGCGGGGGCGGGGGAGCCCCAGCATTTT
CDR3: CASSAGAGEPQHF
size: few
V: TRBV27
J: TRBJ1-5
D: NA
length: 13

DNA: TGCAGTGCTAGTCAGTCCGGGACAGGAATGGAGGAGCAGTTCTTC
CDR3: CSASQSGTGMEEQFF
size: NA
V: TRBV20-1
J: TRBJ2-1
D: TRBD1
length: 15

DNA: TGCGCCAGCAGCTTGGTAACAGGGAACACTGAAGCTTTCTTT
CDR3: CASSLVTGNTEAFF
size: NA
V: TRBV5-1
J: TRBJ1-1
D: NA
length: 14

DNA: TGTGCCAGCAGTCCGATGACAGGGGGCAATCAGCCCCAGCATTTT
CDR3: CASSPMTGGNQPQHF
size: NA
V: TRBV6-5
J: TRBJ1-5
D: TRBD1
length: 15

DNA: TGTGCCAGCAGCACCTTAGGTGGTGGCGGGGGGGCCCGAAGGACAGATACGCAGTATTTT
CDR3: CASSTLGGGGGARRTDTQYF
size: NA
V: TRBV13
J: TRBJ2-3
D: TRBD2
length: 20

DNA: TGTGCCAGCAGGGGACAGGGGGGTTCACCCCTCCACTTT
CDR3: CASRGQGGSPLHF
size: NA
V: TRBV28
J: TRBJ1-6
D: TRBD1
length: 13